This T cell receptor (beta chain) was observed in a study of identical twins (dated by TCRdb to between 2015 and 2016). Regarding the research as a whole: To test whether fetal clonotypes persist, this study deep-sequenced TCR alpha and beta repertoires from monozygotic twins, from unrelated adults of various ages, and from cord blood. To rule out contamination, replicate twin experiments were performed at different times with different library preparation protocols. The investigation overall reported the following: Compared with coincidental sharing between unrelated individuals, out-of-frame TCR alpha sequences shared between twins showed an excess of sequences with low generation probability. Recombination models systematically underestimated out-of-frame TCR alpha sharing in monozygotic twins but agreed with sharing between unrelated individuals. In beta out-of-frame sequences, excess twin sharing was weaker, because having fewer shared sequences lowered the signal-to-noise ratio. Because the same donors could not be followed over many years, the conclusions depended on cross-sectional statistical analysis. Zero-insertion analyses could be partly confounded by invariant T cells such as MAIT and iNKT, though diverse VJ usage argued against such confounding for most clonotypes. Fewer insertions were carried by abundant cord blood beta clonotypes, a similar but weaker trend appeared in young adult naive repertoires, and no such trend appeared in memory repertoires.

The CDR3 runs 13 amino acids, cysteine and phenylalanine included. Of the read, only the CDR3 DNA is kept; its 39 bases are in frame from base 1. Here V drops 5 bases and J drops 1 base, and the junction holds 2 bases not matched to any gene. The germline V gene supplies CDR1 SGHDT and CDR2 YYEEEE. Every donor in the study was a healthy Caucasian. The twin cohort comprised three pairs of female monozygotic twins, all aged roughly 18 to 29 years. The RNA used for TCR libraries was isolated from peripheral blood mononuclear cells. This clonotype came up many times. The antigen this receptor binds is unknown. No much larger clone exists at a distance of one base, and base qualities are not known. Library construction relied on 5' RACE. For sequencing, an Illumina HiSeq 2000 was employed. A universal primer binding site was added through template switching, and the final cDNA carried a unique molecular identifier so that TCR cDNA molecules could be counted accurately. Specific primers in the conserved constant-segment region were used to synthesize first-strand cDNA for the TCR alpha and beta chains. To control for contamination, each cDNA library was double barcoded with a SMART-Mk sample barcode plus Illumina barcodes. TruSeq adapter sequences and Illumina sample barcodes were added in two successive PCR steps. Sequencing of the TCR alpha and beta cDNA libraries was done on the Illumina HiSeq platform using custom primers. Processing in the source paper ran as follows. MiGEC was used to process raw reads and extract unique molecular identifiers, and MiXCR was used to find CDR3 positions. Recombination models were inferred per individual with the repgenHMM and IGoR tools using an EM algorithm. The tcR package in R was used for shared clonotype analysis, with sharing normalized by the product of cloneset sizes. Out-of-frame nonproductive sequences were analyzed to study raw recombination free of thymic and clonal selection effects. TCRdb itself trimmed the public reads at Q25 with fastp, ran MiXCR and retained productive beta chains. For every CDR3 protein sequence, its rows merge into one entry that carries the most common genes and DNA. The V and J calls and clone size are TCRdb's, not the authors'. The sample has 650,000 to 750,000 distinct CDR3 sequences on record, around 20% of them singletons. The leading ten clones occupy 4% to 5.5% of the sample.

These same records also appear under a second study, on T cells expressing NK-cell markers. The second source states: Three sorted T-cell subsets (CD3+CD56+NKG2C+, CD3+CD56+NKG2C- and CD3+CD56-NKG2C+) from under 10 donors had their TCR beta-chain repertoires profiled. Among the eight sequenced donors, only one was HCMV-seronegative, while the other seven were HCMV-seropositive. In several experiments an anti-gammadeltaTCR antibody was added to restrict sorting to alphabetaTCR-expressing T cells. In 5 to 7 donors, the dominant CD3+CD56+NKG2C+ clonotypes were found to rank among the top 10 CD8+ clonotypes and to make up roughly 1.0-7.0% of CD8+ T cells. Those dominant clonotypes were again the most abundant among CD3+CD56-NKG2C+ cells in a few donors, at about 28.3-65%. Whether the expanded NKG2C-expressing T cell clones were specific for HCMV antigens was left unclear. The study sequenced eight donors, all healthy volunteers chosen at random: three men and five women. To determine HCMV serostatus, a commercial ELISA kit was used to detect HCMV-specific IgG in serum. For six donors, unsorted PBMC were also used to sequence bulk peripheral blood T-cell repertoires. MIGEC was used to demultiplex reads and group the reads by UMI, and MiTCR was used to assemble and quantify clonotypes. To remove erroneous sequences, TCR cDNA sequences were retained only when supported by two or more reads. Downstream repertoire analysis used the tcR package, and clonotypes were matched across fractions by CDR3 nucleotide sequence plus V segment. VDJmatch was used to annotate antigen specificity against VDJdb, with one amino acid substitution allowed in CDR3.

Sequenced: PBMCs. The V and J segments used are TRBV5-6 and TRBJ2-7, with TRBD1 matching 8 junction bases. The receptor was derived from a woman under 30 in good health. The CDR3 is CASSHRGSYEQYF. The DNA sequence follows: TGTGCCAGCAGTCACAGGGGGTCCTACGAGCAGTACTTC.